These 18 T cell receptor beta chains share one sample of origin, sequenced in a study of patients and donors after allogeneic stem cell transplantation (dated by TCRdb to about 2020). Receptor amplification or capture employed RT-PCR. The run used a NextSeq 550. The public reads were reanalyzed by TCRdb: fastp trimming at Q25, MiXCR alignment, in-frame beta chains only. Rows are combined by CDR3 protein, so each entry shows the most common genes and DNA. For this sample the table gives about 410,000 distinct CDR3 sequences, of which around 16% were detected only once. The ten largest clonotypes hold 7% to 7.5% of the sample. The sequencing sample was made of blood, either unsorted or a sorted T cell fraction (not recorded which). Source of these receptors: a human donor who was either an allogeneic HSCT recipient or a stem cell or donor lymphocyte infusion donor (not recorded which). It is not recorded whose cells these are; they may come from a transplant donor.

This clonotype appeared a few times. This chain joins TRBV14 and TRBJ2-4, with D tentatively TRBD1 (5 bases). The CDR3 covers 18 residues. Trimming took 0 bases from V and 0 from J, leaving 15 bases between them. Germline-derived CDR1 and CDR2 are SGHDN and FVKESK. In nucleotides, the CDR3 is TGTGCCAGCAGCCAAGATGTTGGCAGGGCACTAGCCAAAAACATTCAGTACTTC. This codes for CASSQDVGRALAKNIQYF.

This clonotype was picked up many times. The rearrangement links TRBV13 to TRBJ2-4; tentatively, D is TRBD2 (5 bases). V lost 4 bases and J 5 bases, leaving 18 bases between the germline ends. In germline, CDR1 is PRHDT, CDR2 FYEKMQ (reference sequence). The CDR3 extends over 16 amino acids. CDR3 sequence: CASSSRGRGGQNIQYF. The CDR3 nucleotides read TGTGCCAGCAGCTCAAGAGGCAGAGGAGGCCAAAACATTCAGTACTTC. The full variable domain, with the rest looked up from reference TRBV13 and TRBJ2-4, is AAGVIQSPRHLIKEKRETATLKCYPIPRHDTVYWYQQGPGQDPQFLISFYEKMQSDKGSIPDRFSAQQFSDYHSELNMSSLELGDSALYFCASSSRGRGGQNIQYFGAGTRLSVL.

In its sample, this clonotype was seen a few times. The CDR3 sequence is CASSSRHLTEAFF. The CDR3 DNA sequence: TGTGCCAGCAGCTCAAGACATCTCACTGAAGCTTTCTTT. The chain uses TRBV7-8 and TRBJ1-1, with unresolved D. This CDR3 has 13 amino acids. Trimming cost V 4 bases and J 4 bases, with 10 bases left between them. Germline V gives CDR1 SGHVS, CDR2 FQNEAQ. Together with reference TRBV7-8 and TRBJ1-1, the CDR3 gives the full variable domain: GAGVSQSPRYKVAKRGQDVALRCDPISGHVSLFWYQQALGQGPEFLTYFQNEAQLDKSGLPSDRFFAERPEGSVSTLKIQRTQQEDSAVYLCASSSRHLTEAFFGQGTRLTVV.

The rearrangement joins TRBV5-5 to TRBJ2-6; D gene unclear. The CDR3 length is 16 residues. Trimming shortened V by 6 bases and J by 2 bases, and 15 bases separated the two germline ends. Germline lookup yields CDR1 SGHKS and CDR2 YYEKEE (reference sequence). Here the CDR3 DNA reads TGTGCCAGCACCTTATTCGGACCAGCTGGGGCCAACGTCCTGACTTTC. Its translation is CASTLFGPAGANVLTF.

This chain uses TRBV18 with TRBJ2-3; 7 bases are shared with TRBD1. The V segment lost 4 bases and the J segment 5 bases; nucleotides outside the gene matches: 15. Germline assignment: CDR1 KGHSH and CDR2 LQKENI. The CDR3 is 17 amino acids. Written as DNA, the CDR3 is TGTGCCAGCTCACTGCTTTCACAGGGGTATGGACAAGATACGCAGTATTTT. This encodes CASSLLSQGYGQDTQYF. The full variable domain, completed using reference TRBV18 and TRBJ2-3, is NAGVMQNPRHLVRRRGQEARLRCSPMKGHSHVYWYRQLPEEGLKFMVYLQKENIIDESGMPKERFSAEFPKEGPSILRIQQVVRGDSAAYFCASSLLSQGYGQDTQYFGPGTRLTVL.

The rearrangement joins TRBV5-1 to TRBJ1-6, with D maybe TRBD1 (5 bases). V lost 7 bases to trimming and J lost 7 bases, with 18 bases between them. The CDR3 is made up of 15 amino acids. CDR1 is SGHRS and CDR2 is YFSETQ in the germline V gene. Here the CDR3 reads CASLDSRQRNSPLHF. In DNA, the CDR3 is TGCGCCAGCCTCGATAGTAGACAGCGGAATTCACCCCTCCACTTT.

This clonotype came up once. The J gene is TRBJ2-3, the V gene TRBV6-1; 7 bases are a match to TRBD1. V shed 6 bases, J shed 6 bases, and the junction held 12 bases outside the gene matches. Germline CDR1 and CDR2: MNHNS and SASEGT. The length of the CDR3 is 15 residues. The CDR3 DNA reads TGTGCCAGCAGCGGAGACAGGGTCGTGGGGGATACGCAGTATTTT. Translated, it gives CASSGDRVVGDTQYF.

The rearrangement links TRBV3-1 to TRBJ1-1, with D unresolved. Looked up from germline, CDR1 is LGHDT and CDR2 is YNNKEL (reference sequence). The CDR3 has 16 residues. V was cut by 4 bases and J by 5 bases, with 20 bases left in between. The CDR3 region has the DNA TGTGCCAGCAGCCCCAATCAGCGGGTCTGGGTGACTGAAGCTTTCTTT. Translation: CASSPNQRVWVTEAFF.

This clonotype has a handful of counts. V usage is TRBV6-4 and J usage is TRBJ1-1; D perhaps matches TRBD1 (5 bases). The germline CDR1 and CDR2 sequences are MRHNA and SNTAGT. Trimming pared 2 bases from V and 11 bases from J, leaving 24 bases between. The CDR3 covers 16 residues. The CDR3 nucleotides read TGTGCCAGCAGTGACCCACACCTGGGGCGACCTTGGGGGGCTTTCTTT. Translation gives CASSDPHLGRPWGAFF.

The gene calls are TRBV6-6 and TRBJ1-3; no clear D gene. CDR1 is MNHNY, CDR2 SVGAGI, per germline (reference sequence). Trimming removed 11 bases at V and 0 bases at J, with 11 bases between. The CDR3 loop spans 13 amino acids. CDR3: CAARAYSGNTIYF. In DNA form, the CDR3 reads TGTGCCGCGCGAGCTTACTCTGGAAACACCATATATTTT.

In its sample, this clonotype was seen a few times. The rearrangement joins TRBV12-3 or TRBV12-4 to TRBJ1-1; D is uncertain. Trimming shortened V by 2 bases and J by 0 bases, and 10 bases separated the two germline ends. This CDR3 has 15 amino acids. CDR3 region: CASSLNPVMNTEAFF. The CDR3 nucleotides read TGTGCCAGCAGTTTAAATCCGGTCATGAACACTGAAGCTTTCTTT.

This clonotype was seen only a few times. The gene calls are TRBV20-1 and TRBJ2-6; 8 bases line up with TRBD1. After removal of 4 bases from V and 0 bases from J, the junction contained 11 bases not matched to a gene. In germline, CDR1 is DFQATT, CDR2 SNEGSKA (reference sequence). The CDR3 runs to 18 residues. CDR3 nucleotide sequence: TGCAGTGCTAATCCACCCAGGGGGCGAGGCTCTGGGGCCAACGTCCTGACTTTC. Translating gives CSANPPRGRGSGANVLTF.

This rearrangement joins TRBV19 to TRBJ1-5; a possible D gene is TRBD1 (6 bases). The CDR3 has 16 residues. With 6 bases removed from V and 1 base from J, the gap between germline ends came to 16 bases. CDR1 and CDR2 (germline): LNHDA, SQIVND (reference sequence). The CDR3 loop is CASRGKGGRSNQPQHF. CDR3 sequence (DNA): TGTGCCAGTAGGGGAAAGGGGGGTCGGAGCAATCAGCCCCAGCATTTT.

This clonotype was picked up a small number of times. The V call is TRBV20-1, the J call TRBJ2-7; no definite D call. The CDR3 contains 14 residues. The V gene's germline CDR1 is DFQATT and CDR2 SNEGSKA (reference sequence). The CDR3 DNA reads as TGCAGCGTAGAGGTCATTGGCAGTGGATCCGAGCAGTACTTC. Protein product: CSVEVIGSGSEQYF.

The V and J genes are TRBV5-1 and TRBJ2-7, with D tentatively TRBD1 (5 bases). The germline CDR1 and CDR2 sequences are SGHRS and YFSETQ. Trimming pared 4 bases from V and 3 bases from J, leaving 8 bases between. This CDR3 is 12 amino acids long. For the CDR3, the DNA is TGCGCCAGCAGCGGCAGGGACTACGAGCAGTACTTC. Residues: CASSGRDYEQYF.

The table lists this clonotype with a few counts. The chain has TRBV7-2 and TRBJ1-2, with D hard to call. Germline V gives CDR1 SGHTA, CDR2 FQGNSA. The CDR3 is 15 residues long. V was shortened by 1 base and J by 0 bases, with 9 bases between the two germline ends. In DNA form, the CDR3 reads TGTGCCAGCAGCTTAGACATCAGTCCTAACTATGGCTACACCTTC. Its translation: CASSLDISPNYGYTF. Full variable domain (remainder filled in from reference TRBV7-2 and TRBJ1-2): GAGVSQSPSNKVTEKGKDVELRCDPISGHTALYWYRQSLGQGLEFLIYFQGNSAPDKSGLPSDRFSAERTGGSVSTLTIQRTQQEDSAVYLCASSLDISPNYGYTFGSGTRLTVV.

This clonotype was counted only a few times. The gene calls are TRBV11-2 and TRBJ2-2; 8 nucleotides align to TRBD2. CDR3 size: 16 residues. The germline gives CDR1 SGHAT, CDR2 FQNNGV. The J segment lost 3 bases and the V segment lost 2 bases, leaving 5 bases of the junction unmatched. CDR3 region: CASSLSREVDTGELFF. The CDR3 DNA is TGTGCCAGCAGCTTATCGCGGGAGGTGGACACCGGGGAGCTGTTTTTT.

V is TRBV6-2 or TRBV6-3 and J is TRBJ2-7; TRBD2 might be the D (6 bases). Germline loops: CDR1 MNHEY, CDR2 SVGEGT. The CDR3 extends over 17 amino acids. Trimming pared 2 bases from V and 4 bases from J, leaving 21 bases between. CDR3: CASSYHRGGASEYEQYF. The CDR3 coding sequence is TGTGCCAGCAGTTACCACCGGGGAGGCGCTAGTGAATACGAGCAGTACTTC.